This TCR beta chain is from a study of lymphopenia after photon versus proton radiotherapy. Study conclusions and caveats: Relative stability marked proton patients; photon patients lost diversity and naive cells. A bigger post-nadir fall in TCR diversity correlated inversely with survival time in deceased patients. Only patients who died were analyzed for survival; proton advantage is unproven. Oligoclonal CD8+ Temra expansion after nadir drove photon patients' diversity drop.

Germline CDR1 reads MGHRA; CDR2 reads YSYEKL. The CDR3 runs to 15 residues. Trimming shortened V by 4 bases and J by 0 bases, and 13 bases separated the two germline ends. Only one count was recorded for this clone. Its target is not known. Sequenced by immunoSEQ multiplex PCR; TCRdb stores in-frame clones only, minus some. The sample records approximately 45,000 clones, 85% being singletons. V gene TRBV4-1 combines with J gene TRBJ2-7, with D maybe TRBD1 (5 bases). This receptor was identified in a man aged 35-49 years with gastric cancer. Sample: peripheral blood, taken from a patient treated with photon-based radiotherapy. CDR3 protein: CASSPPDISSYEQYF. Here the CDR3 DNA reads TGCGCCAGCAGCCCTCCGGACATATCCTCCTACGAGCAGTACTTC.